The 20 T cell receptor beta chains presented below share a single source sample, sequenced in a study of shared clonotypes between healthy human individuals. Method: immunoSEQ multiplex PCR; TCRdb's copy keeps in-frame clones and lacks some. Among more than 2,000,000 clones listed, over 90% were seen once. The specimen was naive CD4+ T cells from PBMCs. As to subset: CD45RA+ positively selected. All receptors derive from a man aged 18-30 years in good health. Some clones in this sample may be carry-over from other donors' samples.

The genes are TRBV5-5 and TRBJ2-7, with 8 bases that match TRBD1. The CDR3 covers 16 residues. In germline, CDR1 is SGHKS, CDR2 YYEKEE (reference sequence). V lost 5 bases to trimming and J lost 0 bases; unmatched junction nucleotides: 10. The CDR3 sequence is CASSWGRTGNSYEQYF. CDR3 DNA: TGTGCCAGCAGTTGGGGCCGGACAGGGAACTCCTACGAGCAGTACTTC.

This rearrangement joins TRBV7-3 to TRBJ2-2; TRBD2 matches at 7 bases. Trimming removed 10 bases from V and 3 bases from J; junction bases left unmatched: 2. This CDR3 spans 12 amino acids. CDR1 and CDR2 from the germline V gene are SGHTA and FQGTGA. The CDR3 sequence is CATAGDTGELFF. In DNA, the CDR3 is TGTGCCACGGCGGGGGACACCGGGGAGCTGTTTTTT. Using reference TRBV7-3 and TRBJ2-2 for the parts outside the CDR3, the full variable domain is GAGVSQTPSNKVTEKGKYVELRCDPISGHTALYWYRQSLGQGPEFLIYFQGTGAADDSGLPNDRFFAVRPEGSVSTLKIQRTERGDSAVYLCATAGDTGELFFGEGSRLTVL.

The chain carries TRBV7-2 and TRBJ1-5, with D tentatively TRBD1 (6 bases). Trimming took off 2 bases at V and 5 bases at J, with 13 bases between the two ends. The CDR3 runs 15 residues. Germline CDR1 SGHTA, CDR2 FQGNSA. CDR3 amino acids: CASSLWGAQHQPQHF. DNA of the CDR3: TGTGCCAGCAGCTTATGGGGGGCTCAGCATCAGCCCCAGCATTTT.

The chain links TRBV7-9 to TRBJ2-7, with D perhaps matching TRBD2 (6 bases). CDR3 size: 16 residues. V was shortened by 2 bases and J by 0 bases, with 14 bases between the two germline ends. In germline, CDR1 is SEHNR, CDR2 FQNEAQ (reference sequence). The CDR3 DNA sequence: TGTGCCAGCAGCTTACTAAAGGAGGGTAGCTCCTACGAGCAGTACTTC. The encoded protein is CASSLLKEGSSYEQYF. Full variable domain (outside the CDR3, taken from reference TRBV7-9 and TRBJ2-7): DTGVSQNPRHKITKRGQNVTFRCDPISEHNRLYWYRQTLGQGPEFLTYFQNEAQLEKSRLLSDRFSAERPKGSFSTLEIQRTEQGDSAMYLCASSLLKEGSSYEQYFGPGTRLTVT.

The chain combines TRBV2 with TRBJ2-7, with D possibly being TRBD1 or TRBD2 (5 bases each). The CDR3 spans 13 residues. The germline CDR1 and CDR2 sequences are SNHLY and FYNNEI. Between the trimmed V and J ends, which lost 7 bases and 6 bases, there was a span of 16 bases. The CDR3 loop reads CASTEAPGAEQYF. The CDR3 DNA reads TGTGCCAGCACTGAGGCGCCCGGGGCCGAGCAGTACTTC.

V gene TRBV7-8 combines with J gene TRBJ1-1; D is ambiguous. The germline CDR1 and CDR2 sequences are SGHVS and FQNEAQ. The ends were cut back, 2 bases at V and 1 base at J, with 8 bases in the middle. CDR3 size: 14 residues. In DNA, the CDR3 is TGTGCCAGCAGCTTACCGGGAGGGAACACTGAAGCTTTCTTT. It yields the protein CASSLPGGNTEAFF.

The chain uses TRBV7-2 and TRBJ2-3; the D is unclear. Per the germline V gene, CDR1 is SGHTA and CDR2 is FQGNSA. The CDR3 contains 13 residues. V lost 4 bases and J 4 bases, leaving 9 bases between the germline ends. The CDR3 is CASSSDVSDTQYF. The CDR3 region has the DNA TGTGCCAGCAGCTCCGACGTTTCAGATACGCAGTATTTT.

V is TRBV7-2 and J is TRBJ2-2, with D possibly being TRBD2 (5 bases). The CDR3 covers 13 residues. Germline CDR1 SGHTA, CDR2 FQGNSA. Trimming removed 5 bases from V and 6 bases from J, with 10 bases in between. The CDR3 loop reads CASSITRPGELFF. The CDR3 DNA is TGTGCCAGCAGCATAACTAGACCCGGGGAGCTGTTTTTT.

Comment on this clone: The same CDR3 can be traced to other DNA sequences in this sample. The chain employs TRBV4-1 and TRBJ2-3; the match to TRBD2 covers 11 bases. Germline values: CDR1 MGHRA, CDR2 YSYEKL. The CDR3 loop spans 16 amino acids. V lost 1 base, J lost 3 bases, and 3 bases stayed unmatched. The CDR3 bases are TGCGCCAGCAGCCAAGCCGGGACTAGCGGAACAGATACGCAGTATTTT. Amino acids: CASSQAGTSGTDTQYF.

V gene TRBV30 combines with J gene TRBJ2-5; the D call may be TRBD1 or TRBD2 (5 bases each). The CDR3 extends over 13 amino acids. The V end lost 1 base, the J end lost 5 bases, and 11 bases lay between the germline ends. Germline-derived CDR1 and CDR2 are GTSNPN and SVGIG (reference sequence). CDR3 coding DNA: TGTGCCTGGAGTGCAGGGACGTGGGAGACCCAGTACTTC. Protein sequence: CAWSAGTWETQYF.

This clone was seen a handful of times. The chain combines TRBV28 with TRBJ1-2; D unclear. The germline V gene encodes CDR1 MDHEN and CDR2 SYDVKM. V lost 6 bases to trimming and J lost 7 bases, with 15 bases between them. The CDR3 covers 13 residues. CDR3 sequence: CASSLYRWGGYTF. The CDR3 nucleotides are TGTGCCAGCAGCCTATATCGTTGGGGTGGCTACACCTTC.

There are a few counts of this clone. The sample carries other DNA sequences with the same CDR3. The chain recombines TRBV19 with TRBJ1-5, with TRBD1 matching over 9 bases. The length of the CDR3 is 14 residues. CDR1 is LNHDA and CDR2 is SQIVND in the germline V gene (reference sequence). V dropped 5 bases and J dropped 5; count of bases not matched to a gene: 4. The CDR3 nucleotides are TGTGCCAGTAGTCTTGACAGGGGGGATCAGCCCCAGCATTTT. It specifies CASSLDRGDQPQHF.

V and J are TRBV28 and TRBJ2-3; TRBD2 matches 7 bases. Germline assignment: CDR1 MDHEN and CDR2 SYDVKM. The CDR3 runs to 15 residues. After removal of 5 bases from V and 4 bases from J, the junction contained 9 bases not matched to a gene. The CDR3 sequence: CASSPLGRVSDTQYF. The DNA of the CDR3 is TGTGCCAGCAGTCCCTTGGGGAGGGTTTCAGATACGCAGTATTTT. The variable domain in full, with the rest retrieved from reference TRBV28 and TRBJ2-3, is DVKVTQSSRYLVKRTGEKVFLECVQDMDHENMFWYRQDPGLGLRLIYFSYDVKMKEKGDIPEGYSVSREKKERFSLILESASTNQTSMYLCASSPLGRVSDTQYFGPGTRLTVL.

This clone was detected only once. The chain recombines TRBV10-3 with TRBJ1-1; D is perhaps TRBD1 (5 bases). V was cut by 2 bases and J by 5 bases, with 12 bases left in between. The CDR3 runs to 14 residues. Per germline, CDR1 ENHRY and CDR2 SYGVKD. CDR3 in DNA: TGTGCCATCAGTGAGATGGGGCAGAGTACTGAAGCTTTCTTT. It translates to CAISEMGQSTEAFF.

With respect to this clone: This sample also contains other DNA sequences that code for the same CDR3. The chain links TRBV28 to TRBJ2-1; D perhaps matches TRBD1 (6 bases). V shed 2 bases and J shed 3 bases, with 11 bases lying between them. The CDR3 is made up of 15 amino acids. Germline lookup yields CDR1 MDHEN and CDR2 SYDVKM. The CDR3 is CASSLPRGSYNEQFF. As DNA, the CDR3 is TGTGCCAGCAGTTTACCCAGGGGAAGCTACAATGAGCAGTTCTTC.

This chain connects TRBV2 to TRBJ1-2; no definite D call. Germline-derived CDR1 and CDR2 are SNHLY and FYNNEI. This CDR3 has 16 residues. The V end was cut by 5 bases, the J end by 6 bases, with 22 bases between. The CDR3 is CASSINVGLGSHGYTF. CDR3 nucleotides: TGTGCCAGCAGTATTAATGTGGGGTTGGGTTCTCATGGCTACACCTTC.

V and J are TRBV6-1 and TRBJ1-5, with D possibly being TRBD1 (6 bases). V was trimmed by 4 bases and J by 5 bases, leaving 9 bases between them. Germline values: CDR1 MNHNS, CDR2 SASEGT. There are 13 residues in the CDR3. CDR3: CASSARGHQPQHF. CDR3 bases: TGTGCCAGCAGTGCCCGGGGGCATCAGCCCCAGCATTTT.

J is TRBJ2-7 and V is TRBV4-3; TRBD1 matches at 7 bases. CDR1 and CDR2 from the germline V gene are LGHNA and YSLEER. There are 15 residues in the CDR3. Trimming cost V 4 bases and J 1 base; bases outside gene matches: 7. This chain's CDR3 is CASSREDRRSYEQYF. The CDR3 region has the DNA TGCGCCAGCAGCCGAGAGGACAGGCGGTCCTACGAGCAGTACTTC.

V and J are TRBV5-1 and TRBJ1-3; D gene unclear. V gave up 0 bases and J gave up 0 bases, with 16 bases separating them. Germline assignment: CDR1 SGHRS and CDR2 YFSETQ. CDR3 length: 18 residues. The CDR3 bases are TGCGCCAGCAGCTTGGATGTCGGCAGCCCTCGCTCTGGAAACACCATATATTTT. Its protein is CASSLDVGSPRSGNTIYF.

With respect to this clone: The same CDR3 can be traced to other DNA sequences in this sample. The chain carries TRBV5-6 and TRBJ2-4; D remains unclear. Trimming took off 2 bases at V and 0 bases at J, with 9 bases between the two ends. Germline values: CDR1 SGHDT, CDR2 YYEEEE. CDR3 length: 15 amino acids. The CDR3 region has the DNA TGTGCCAGCAGCTTTGGTCCCTTAGCCAAAAACATTCAGTACTTC. It specifies CASSFGPLAKNIQYF.